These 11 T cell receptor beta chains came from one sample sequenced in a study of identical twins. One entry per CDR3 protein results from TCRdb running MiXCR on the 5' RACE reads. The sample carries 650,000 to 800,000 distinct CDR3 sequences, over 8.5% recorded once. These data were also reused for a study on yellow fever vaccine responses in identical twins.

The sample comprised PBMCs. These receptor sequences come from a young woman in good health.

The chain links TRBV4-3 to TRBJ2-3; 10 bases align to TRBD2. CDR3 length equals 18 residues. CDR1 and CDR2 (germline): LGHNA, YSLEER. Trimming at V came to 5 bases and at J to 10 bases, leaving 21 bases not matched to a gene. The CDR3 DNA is TGCGCCAGCAGCTCTACTCTAACCGGGACTAGCGAGGAAAGAGCGCAGTATTTT. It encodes CASSSTLTGTSEERAQYF.

The CDR3, as DNA: TGCGCCAGCAGCTTGTGGGGACTAGCGGGAGGCCGGGAGTACAATGAGCAGTTCTTC. It codes for CASSLWGLAGGREYNEQFF. This chain joins TRBV5-1 and TRBJ2-1; 15 bases are shared with TRBD2. Trimming took 1 base from V and 4 from J; bases not matched to a gene: 9. This CDR3 spans 19 amino acids. CDR1 is SGHRS, CDR2 YFSETQ, per germline. Filled out from reference TRBV5-1 and TRBJ2-1, the complete variable domain reads KAGVTQTPRYLIKTRGQQVTLSCSPISGHRSVSWYQQTPGQGLQFLFEYFSETQRNKGNFPGRFSGRQFSNSRSEMNVSTLELGDSALYLCASSLWGLAGGREYNEQFFGPGTRLTVL.

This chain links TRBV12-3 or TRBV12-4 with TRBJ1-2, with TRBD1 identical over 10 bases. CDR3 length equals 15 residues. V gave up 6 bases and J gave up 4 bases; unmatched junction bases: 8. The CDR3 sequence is CASSYGQGDTYGYTF. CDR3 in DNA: TGTGCCAGCAGCTACGGACAGGGGGATACCTATGGCTACACCTTC.

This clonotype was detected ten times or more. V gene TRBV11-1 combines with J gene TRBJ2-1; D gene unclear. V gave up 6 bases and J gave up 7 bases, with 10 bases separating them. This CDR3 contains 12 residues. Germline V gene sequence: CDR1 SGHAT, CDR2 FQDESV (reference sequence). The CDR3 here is CASSRDGNEQFF. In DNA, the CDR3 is TGTGCCAGCAGTCGCGACGGGAATGAGCAGTTCTTC.

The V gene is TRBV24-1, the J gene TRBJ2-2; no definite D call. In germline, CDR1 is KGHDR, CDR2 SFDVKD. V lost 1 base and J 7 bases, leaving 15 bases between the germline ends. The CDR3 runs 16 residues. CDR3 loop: CATSDFGVGGDGELFF. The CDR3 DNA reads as TGTGCCACCAGTGATTTTGGAGTAGGTGGGGACGGGGAGCTGTTTTTT.

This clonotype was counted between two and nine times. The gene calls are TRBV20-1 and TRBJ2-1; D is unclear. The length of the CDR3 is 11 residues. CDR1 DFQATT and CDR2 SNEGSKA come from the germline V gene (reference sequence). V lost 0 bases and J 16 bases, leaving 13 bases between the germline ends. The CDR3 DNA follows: TGCAGTGCTAGAGATGAGATAGTGGAATTCTTC. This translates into CSARDEIVEFF.

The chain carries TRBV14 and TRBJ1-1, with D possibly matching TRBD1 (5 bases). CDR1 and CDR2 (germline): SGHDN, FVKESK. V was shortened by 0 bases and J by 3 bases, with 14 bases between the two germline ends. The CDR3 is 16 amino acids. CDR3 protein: CASSQDYRGWDTEAFF. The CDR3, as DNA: TGTGCCAGCAGCCAAGATTATAGGGGCTGGGACACTGAAGCTTTCTTT.

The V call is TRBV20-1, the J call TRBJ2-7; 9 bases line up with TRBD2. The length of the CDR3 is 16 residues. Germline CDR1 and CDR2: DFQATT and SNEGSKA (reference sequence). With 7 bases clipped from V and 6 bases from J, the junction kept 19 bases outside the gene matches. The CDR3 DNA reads TGCAGTGTGGGCGTTCCCCGGGGGACTAGCCTCCCCGAGCAGTACTTC. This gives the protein CSVGVPRGTSLPEQYF.

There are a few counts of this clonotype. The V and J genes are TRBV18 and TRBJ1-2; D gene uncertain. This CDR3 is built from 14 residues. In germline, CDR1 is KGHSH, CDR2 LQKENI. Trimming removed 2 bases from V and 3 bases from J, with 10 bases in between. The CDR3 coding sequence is TGTGCCAGCTCACCAGAGGGTTTGGACTATGGCTACACCTTC. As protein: CASSPEGLDYGYTF.

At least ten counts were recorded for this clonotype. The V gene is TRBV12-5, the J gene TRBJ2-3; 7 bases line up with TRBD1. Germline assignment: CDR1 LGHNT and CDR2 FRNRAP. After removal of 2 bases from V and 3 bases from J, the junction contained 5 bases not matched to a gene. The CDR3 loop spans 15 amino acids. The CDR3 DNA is TGTGCTAGTGGTTTGACAGGGGAGATAACAGATACGCAGTATTTT. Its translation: CASGLTGEITDTQYF.

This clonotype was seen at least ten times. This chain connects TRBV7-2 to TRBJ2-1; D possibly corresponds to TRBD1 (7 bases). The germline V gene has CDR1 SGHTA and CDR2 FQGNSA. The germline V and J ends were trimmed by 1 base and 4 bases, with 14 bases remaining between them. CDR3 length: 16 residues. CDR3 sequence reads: CASSLGGGGGYNEQFF. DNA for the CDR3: TGTGCCAGCAGCTTAGGTGGAGGGGGCGGGTACAATGAGCAGTTCTTC.